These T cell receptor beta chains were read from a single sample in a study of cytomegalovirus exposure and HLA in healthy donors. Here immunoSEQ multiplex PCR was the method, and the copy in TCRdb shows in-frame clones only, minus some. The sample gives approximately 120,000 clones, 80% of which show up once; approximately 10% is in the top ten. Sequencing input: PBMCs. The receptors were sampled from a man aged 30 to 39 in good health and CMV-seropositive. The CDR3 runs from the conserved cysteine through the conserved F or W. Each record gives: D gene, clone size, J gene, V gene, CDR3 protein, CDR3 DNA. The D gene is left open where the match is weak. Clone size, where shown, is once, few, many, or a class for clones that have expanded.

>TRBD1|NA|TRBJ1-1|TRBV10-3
CAIKGQSYTEAFF
TGTGCCATCAAGGGACAGTCTTACACTGAAGCTTTCTTT
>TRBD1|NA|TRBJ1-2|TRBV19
CASRPLDRGSEGYTF
TGTGCCAGTAGACCTCTTGACAGGGGTTCGGAGGGCTACACCTTC
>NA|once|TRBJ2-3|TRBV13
CASSLDGGSTDTQYF
TGTGCCAGCAGCTTAGACGGGGGAAGCACAGATACGCAGTATTTT
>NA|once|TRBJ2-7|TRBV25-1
CASTRGDSYEQYF
TGTGCCAGCACCAGGGGGGATTCCTACGAGCAGTACTTC
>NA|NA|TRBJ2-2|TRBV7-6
CASSLRGSDTGELFF
TGTGCCAGCAGCTTACGGGGGAGCGACACCGGGGAGCTGTTTTTT
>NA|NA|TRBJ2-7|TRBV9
CASSVGTEYYEQYF
TGTGCCAGCAGCGTAGGGACTGAATACTACGAGCAGTACTTC
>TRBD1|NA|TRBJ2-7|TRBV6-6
CASSYGQGLDYEQYF
TGTGCCAGCAGTTACGGACAGGGGTTGGACTACGAGCAGTACTTC
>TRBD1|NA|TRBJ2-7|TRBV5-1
CASSLVVFRGTGAYEQYF
TGCGCCAGCAGCTTGGTGGTTTTTCGCGGGACAGGGGCCTACGAGCAGTACTTC
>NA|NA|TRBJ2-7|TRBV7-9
CSSSFTRLSSYEQYF
TGTTCCAGCAGCTTTACTCGTCTGAGCTCCTACGAGCAGTACTTC
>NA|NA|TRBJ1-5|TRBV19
CATHPGIQPQHF
TGTGCCACTCACCCAGGGATTCAGCCCCAGCATTTT
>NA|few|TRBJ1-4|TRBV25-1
CASSGTTTGLDEKLFF
TGTGCCAGCAGTGGGACGACAACAGGGCTTGATGAAAAACTGTTTTTT
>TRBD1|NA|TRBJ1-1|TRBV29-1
CSAATGGENTEAFF
TGCAGCGCCGCTACAGGGGGCGAGAACACTGAAGCTTTCTTT
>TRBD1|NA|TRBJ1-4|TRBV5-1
CASSLALSGQGFEKLFF
TGCGCCAGCAGCTTGGCCTTGTCGGGACAGGGGTTTGAAAAACTGTTTTTT
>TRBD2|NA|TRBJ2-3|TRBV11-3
CASSLSAGGAVDTQYF
TGTGCCAGCAGCCTCTCTGCGGGGGGGGCCGTAGATACGCAGTATTTT
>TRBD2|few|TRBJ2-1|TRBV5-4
CASRPWTSGGNEQFF
TGTGCCAGCAGACCTTGGACTAGCGGGGGGAATGAGCAGTTCTTC
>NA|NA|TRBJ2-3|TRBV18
CASSPSQGRGTDTQYF
TGTGCCAGCTCACCATCACAGGGACGGGGCACAGATACGCAGTATTTT
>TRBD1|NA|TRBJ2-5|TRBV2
CASRGGDRGRGETQYF
TGTGCCAGCAGGGGGGGGGACAGGGGGCGCGGAGAGACCCAGTACTTC
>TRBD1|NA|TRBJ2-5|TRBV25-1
CASSPTGVETQYF
TGTGCCAGCAGTCCGACAGGGGTCGAGACCCAGTACTTC
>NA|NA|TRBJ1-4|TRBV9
CASSIGTFNNEKLFF
TGTGCCAGCAGCATCGGGACATTTAACAATGAAAAACTGTTTTTT
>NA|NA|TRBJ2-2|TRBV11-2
CASSLTGANTGELFF
TGTGCCAGCAGCTTAACCGGAGCTAACACCGGGGAGCTGTTTTTT
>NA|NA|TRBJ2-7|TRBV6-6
CASRLGGGYEQYF
TGTGCCAGCAGGTTGGGAGGGGGCTACGAGCAGTACTTC
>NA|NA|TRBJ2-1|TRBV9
CASSPTRVAYNEQFF
TGTGCCAGCAGCCCGACTCGGGTAGCTTACAATGAGCAGTTCTTC
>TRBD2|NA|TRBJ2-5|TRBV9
CASSHFASGQETQYF
TGTGCCAGCAGTCATTTCGCTAGCGGCCAAGAGACCCAGTACTTC
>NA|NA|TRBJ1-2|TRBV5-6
CASTPGANYGYTF
TGTGCCAGCACCCCTGGGGCAAACTATGGCTACACCTTC
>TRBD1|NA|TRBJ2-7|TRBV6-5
CASSYSQTGAYEQYF
TGTGCCAGCAGTTACTCTCAGACAGGGGCCTACGAGCAGTACTTC
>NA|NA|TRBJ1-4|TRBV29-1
CSVEAGSDEKLFF
TGCAGCGTTGAAGCAGGGTCCGATGAAAAACTGTTTTTT
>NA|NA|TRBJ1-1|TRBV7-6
CASSLVVPQDPGDTEAFF
TGTGCCAGCAGCTTAGTGGTCCCTCAAGATCCAGGGGACACTGAAGCTTTCTTT
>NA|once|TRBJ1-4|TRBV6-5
CASSYSNSYNEKLFF
TGTGCCAGCAGTTACTCGAATTCCTATAATGAAAAACTGTTTTTT
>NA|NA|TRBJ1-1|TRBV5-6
CASSSGEGQQAFF
TGTGCCAGCAGCTCGGGAGAGGGCCAGCAAGCTTTCTTT
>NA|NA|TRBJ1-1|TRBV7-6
CASSQTGENTEAFF
TGTGCCAGCAGCCAGACAGGAGAGAACACTGAAGCTTTCTTT
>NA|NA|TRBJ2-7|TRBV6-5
CASKRVGREPYEQYF
TGTGCCAGCAAAAGAGTGGGCAGGGAACCCTACGAGCAGTACTTC
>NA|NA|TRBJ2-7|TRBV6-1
CASNRGTGKSYEQYF
TGTGCCAGCAATAGAGGAACAGGGAAATCTTACGAGCAGTACTTC
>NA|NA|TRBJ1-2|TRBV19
CASRLTRQGSGYGYTF
TGTGCCAGTAGACTAACCCGGCAGGGTAGTGGCTATGGCTACACCTTC
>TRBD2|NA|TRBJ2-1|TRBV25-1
CASTLGGGQYNEQFF
TGTGCCAGCACTCTTGGCGGGGGGCAATACAATGAGCAGTTCTTC
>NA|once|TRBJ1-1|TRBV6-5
CASTRPAGLNTEAFF
TGTGCCAGCACTCGACCGGCAGGCCTGAACACTGAAGCTTTCTTT
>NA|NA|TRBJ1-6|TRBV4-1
CASSQGWSDSPLHF
TGCGCCAGCAGCCAAGGTTGGAGCGATTCACCCCTCCACTTT
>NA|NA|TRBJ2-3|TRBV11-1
CASSLAFQGGVTDTQYF
TGTGCCAGCAGCTTAGCGTTCCAAGGCGGGGTGACAGATACGCAGTATTTT
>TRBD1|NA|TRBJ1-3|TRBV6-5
CASSSDRDLDTIYF
TGTGCCAGCAGTTCCGACAGGGATTTGGACACCATATATTTT
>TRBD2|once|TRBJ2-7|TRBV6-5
CASSYLAGNYEQYF
TGTGCCAGCAGTTACCTAGCGGGGAACTACGAGCAGTACTTC
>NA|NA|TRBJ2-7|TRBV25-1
CASSNREGSYEQYF
TGTGCCAGCAGTAACAGGGAAGGGTCCTACGAGCAGTACTTC
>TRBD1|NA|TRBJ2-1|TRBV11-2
CASSPIDPGQDSSYNEQFF
TGTGCCAGCAGCCCAATCGATCCCGGACAGGACAGCTCCTACAATGAGCAGTTCTTC
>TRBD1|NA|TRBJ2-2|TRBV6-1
CASSHGTGYTGELFF
TGTGCCAGCTCACACGGGACAGGATACACCGGGGAGCTGTTTTTT
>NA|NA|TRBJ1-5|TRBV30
CAWSVLESQPQHF
TGTGCCTGGAGTGTACTAGAAAGTCAGCCCCAGCATTTT
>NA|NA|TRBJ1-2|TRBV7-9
CASSGGWTVGPDYFYGYTF
TGTGCCAGCAGTGGAGGTTGGACAGTTGGACCCGACTACTTCTATGGCTACACCTTC
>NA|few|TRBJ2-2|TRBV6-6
CASNRANTGELFF
TGTGCCAGCAACAGGGCGAACACCGGGGAGCTGTTTTTT
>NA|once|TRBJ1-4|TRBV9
CASSLDRTSPGDEKLFF
TGTGCCAGCAGTTTAGATCGTACCTCCCCGGGGGATGAAAAACTGTTTTTT
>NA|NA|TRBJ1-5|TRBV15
CATSRGGDSNQPQHF
TGTGCCACCAGCAGAGGGGGGGATAGCAATCAGCCCCAGCATTTT
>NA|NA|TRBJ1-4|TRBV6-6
CASSPGPTNREKLFF
TGTGCCAGCAGTCCTGGACCGACTAATCGGGAAAAACTGTTTTTT
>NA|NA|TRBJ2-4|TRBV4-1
CASSPVRVAKNIQYF
TGCGCCAGCAGCCCAGTCAGGGTTGCCAAAAACATTCAGTACTTC
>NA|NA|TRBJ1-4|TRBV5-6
CASSSLGQGEKKLFF
TGTGCCAGCAGCTCCCTAGGGCAGGGTGAAAAAAAACTGTTTTTT
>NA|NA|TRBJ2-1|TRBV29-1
CSVVSGNGEQFF
TGCAGCGTTGTTTCAGGGAATGGTGAGCAGTTCTTC
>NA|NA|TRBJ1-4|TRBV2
CASSEVKGKSLLF
TGTGCCAGCAGTGAAGTAAAGGGGAAATCCCTATTGTTT
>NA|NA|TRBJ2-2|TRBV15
CATSRFGGTGDTGELFF
TGTGCCACCAGCAGATTCGGGGGAACAGGGGACACCGGGGAGCTGTTTTTT